This T cell receptor beta chain derives from a study of shared clonotypes between healthy human individuals. Study results and limitations: Rarefaction gave evidence that sorted-subset sequencing remained incomplete despite large depth.

On this clone itself: Its target is not known. The same CDR3 is also encoded by other DNA sequences in this sample.

TCRdb keeps only in-frame clones here, not all; method: immunoSEQ multiplex PCR. The sample contains about 1 million clones, around three quarters of which appear only once. Study donors comprised healthy, HIV-negative adults devoid of recent acute infection or vaccination. Adult Caucasians living in Nashville, Tennessee made up all of the donors. Sample: memory CD4+ T cells from PBMCs. Subset specified: CD45RA-negative fraction. The receptor was isolated from a man aged 18 to 29 in good health. Some clones in this sample may be carry-over from other donors' samples.

CDR3 amino acids: CASSIDLGQPQHF. The CDR3 DNA sequence: TGTGCCAGTAGTATAGATCTCGGACAGCCCCAGCATTTT. V is TRBV19 and J is TRBJ1-5; D ambiguous. Trimming cost V 0 bases and J 7 bases, with 7 bases left between them. The length of the CDR3 is 13 residues. Germline CDR1 LNHDA, CDR2 SQIVND (reference sequence).